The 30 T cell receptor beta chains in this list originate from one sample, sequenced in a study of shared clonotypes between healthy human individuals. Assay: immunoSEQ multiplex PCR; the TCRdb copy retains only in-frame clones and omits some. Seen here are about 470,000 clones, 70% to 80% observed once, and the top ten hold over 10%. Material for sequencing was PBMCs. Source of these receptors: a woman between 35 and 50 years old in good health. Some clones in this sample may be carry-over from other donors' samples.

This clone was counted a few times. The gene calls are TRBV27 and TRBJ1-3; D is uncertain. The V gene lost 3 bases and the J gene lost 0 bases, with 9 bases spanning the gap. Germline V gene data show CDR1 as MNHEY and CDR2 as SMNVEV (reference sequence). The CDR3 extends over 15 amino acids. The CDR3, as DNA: TGTGCCAGCAGTTTTCGAGGGAACTCTGGAAACACCATATATTTT. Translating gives CASSFRGNSGNTIYF.

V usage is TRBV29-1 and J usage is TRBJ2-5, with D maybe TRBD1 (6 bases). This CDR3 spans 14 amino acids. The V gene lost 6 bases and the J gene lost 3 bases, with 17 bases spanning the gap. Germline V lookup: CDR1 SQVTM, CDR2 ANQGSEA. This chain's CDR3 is CSVDAGTTKETQYF. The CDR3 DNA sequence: TGCAGCGTAGACGCCGGGACAACTAAAGAGACCCAGTACTTC.

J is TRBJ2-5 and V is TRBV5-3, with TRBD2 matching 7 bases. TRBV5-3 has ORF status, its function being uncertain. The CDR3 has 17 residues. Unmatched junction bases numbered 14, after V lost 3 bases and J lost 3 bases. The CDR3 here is CARSWSSGPKGKETQYF. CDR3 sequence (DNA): TGTGCCAGAAGCTGGTCTAGCGGACCAAAAGGGAAAGAGACCCAGTACTTC.

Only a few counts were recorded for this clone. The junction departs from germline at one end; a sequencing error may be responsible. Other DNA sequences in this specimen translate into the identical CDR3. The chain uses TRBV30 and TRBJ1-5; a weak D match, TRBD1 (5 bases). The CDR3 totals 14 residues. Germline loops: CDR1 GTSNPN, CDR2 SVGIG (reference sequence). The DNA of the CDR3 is TGTGCCTTGTCGGGGGATTTTAGCAATCAGCCCCAGCACTTT. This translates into CALSGDFSNQPQHF. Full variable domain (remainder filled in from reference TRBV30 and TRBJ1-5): SQTIHQWPATLVQPVGSPLSLECTVEGTSNPNLYWYRQAAGRGLQLLFYSVGIGQISSEVPQNLSASRPQDRQFILSSKKLLLSDSGFYLCALSGDFSNQPQHFGDGTRLSIL.

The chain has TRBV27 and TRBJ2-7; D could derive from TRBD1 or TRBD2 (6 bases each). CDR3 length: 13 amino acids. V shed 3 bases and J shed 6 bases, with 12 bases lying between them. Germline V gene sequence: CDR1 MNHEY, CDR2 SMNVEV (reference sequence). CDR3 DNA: TGTGCCAGCAGTTTGCTCGGGGGCAGCGAGCAGTACTTC. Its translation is CASSLLGGSEQYF.

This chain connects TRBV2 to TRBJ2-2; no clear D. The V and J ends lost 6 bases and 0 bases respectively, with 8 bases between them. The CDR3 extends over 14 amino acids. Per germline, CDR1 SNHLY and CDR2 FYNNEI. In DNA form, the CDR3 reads TGTGCCAGCAGAAGTCTGACGAACACCGGGGAGCTGTTTTTT. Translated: CASRSLTNTGELFF.

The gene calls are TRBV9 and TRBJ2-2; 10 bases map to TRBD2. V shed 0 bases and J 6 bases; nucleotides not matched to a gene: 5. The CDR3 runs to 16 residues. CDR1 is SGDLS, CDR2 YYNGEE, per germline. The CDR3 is CASSVVSSGRSGELFF. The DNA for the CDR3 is TGTGCCAGCAGCGTAGTTTCTAGCGGGAGATCCGGGGAGCTGTTTTTT.

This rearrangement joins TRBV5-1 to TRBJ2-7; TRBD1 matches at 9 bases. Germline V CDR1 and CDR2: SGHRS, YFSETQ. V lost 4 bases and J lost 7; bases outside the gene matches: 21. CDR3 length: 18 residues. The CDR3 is CASSKYSAAGTGLREQYF. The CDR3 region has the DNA TGCGCCAGCAGCAAGTATAGTGCTGCGGGGACAGGGCTTCGAGAGCAGTACTTC.

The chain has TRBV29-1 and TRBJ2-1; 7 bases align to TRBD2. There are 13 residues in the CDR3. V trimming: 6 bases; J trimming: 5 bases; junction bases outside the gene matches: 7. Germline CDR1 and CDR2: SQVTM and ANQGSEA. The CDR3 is CSVAAGRNNEQFF. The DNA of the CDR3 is TGCAGCGTAGCTGCCGGGAGGAACAATGAGCAGTTCTTC.

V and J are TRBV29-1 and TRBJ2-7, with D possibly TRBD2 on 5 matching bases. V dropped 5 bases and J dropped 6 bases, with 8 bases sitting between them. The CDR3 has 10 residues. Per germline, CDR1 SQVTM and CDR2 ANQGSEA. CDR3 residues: CSVMEVEQYF. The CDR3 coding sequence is TGCAGCGTTATGGAGGTCGAGCAGTACTTC.

CDR3 in amino acids: CASSLAYSNEQFF. CDR3 DNA sequence: TGTGCCAGCAGCTTAGCGTACTCCAATGAGCAGTTCTTC. The chain joins TRBV7-8 to TRBJ2-1; D remains ambiguous. The length of the CDR3 is 13 residues. The germline V gene has CDR1 SGHVS and CDR2 FQNEAQ. V was pared by 0 bases and J by 6 bases, with 6 bases between. The full variable domain, rest sourced from reference TRBV7-8 and TRBJ2-1, is GAGVSQSPRYKVAKRGQDVALRCDPISGHVSLFWYQQALGQGPEFLTYFQNEAQLDKSGLPSDRFFAERPEGSVSTLKIQRTQQEDSAVYLCASSLAYSNEQFFGPGTRLTVL.

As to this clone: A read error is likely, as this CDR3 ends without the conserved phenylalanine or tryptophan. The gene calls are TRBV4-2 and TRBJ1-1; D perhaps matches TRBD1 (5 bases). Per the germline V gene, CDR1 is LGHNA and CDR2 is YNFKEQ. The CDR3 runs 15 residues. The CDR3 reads CANSLDRAGLTEAFS. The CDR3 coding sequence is TGTGCCAACAGCCTAGATCGGGCAGGGTTAACTGAAGCTTTCTCT.

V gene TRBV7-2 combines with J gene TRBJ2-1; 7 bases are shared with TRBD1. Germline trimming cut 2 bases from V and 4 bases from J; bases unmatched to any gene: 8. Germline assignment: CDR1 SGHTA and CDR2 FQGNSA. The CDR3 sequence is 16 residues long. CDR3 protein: CASSLSGQAEYNEQFF. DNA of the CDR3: TGTGCCAGCAGCTTATCCGGACAGGCCGAATACAATGAGCAGTTCTTC.

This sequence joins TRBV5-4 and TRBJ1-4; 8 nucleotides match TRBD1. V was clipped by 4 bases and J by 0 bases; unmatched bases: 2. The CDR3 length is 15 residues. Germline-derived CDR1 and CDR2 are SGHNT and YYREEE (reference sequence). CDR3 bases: TGTGCCAGCAGCCCGGACAGGGCAACTAATGAAAAACTGTTTTTT. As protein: CASSPDRATNEKLFF.

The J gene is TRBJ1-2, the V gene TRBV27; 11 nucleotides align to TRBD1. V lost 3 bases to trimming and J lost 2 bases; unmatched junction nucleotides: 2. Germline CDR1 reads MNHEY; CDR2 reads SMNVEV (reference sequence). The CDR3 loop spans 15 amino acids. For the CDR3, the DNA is TGTGCCAGCAGTTTTCGGACAGGGGGCAACTATGGCTACACCTTC. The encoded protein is CASSFRTGGNYGYTF.

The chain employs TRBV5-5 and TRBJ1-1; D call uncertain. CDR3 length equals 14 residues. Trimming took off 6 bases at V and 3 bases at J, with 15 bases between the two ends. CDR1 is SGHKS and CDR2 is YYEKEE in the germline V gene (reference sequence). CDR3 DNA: TGTGCCAGCACCACCCGACTGAGATACACTGAAGCTTTCTTT. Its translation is CASTTRLRYTEAFF.

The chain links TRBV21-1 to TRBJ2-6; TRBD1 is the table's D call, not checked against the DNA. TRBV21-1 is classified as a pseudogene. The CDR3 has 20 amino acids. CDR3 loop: CASSKSYRTGEISGANVLTF. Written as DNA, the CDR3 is TGTGCCAGCAGCAAATCCTATAGGACAGGTGAGATCTCTGGGGCCAACGTCCTGACTTTC.

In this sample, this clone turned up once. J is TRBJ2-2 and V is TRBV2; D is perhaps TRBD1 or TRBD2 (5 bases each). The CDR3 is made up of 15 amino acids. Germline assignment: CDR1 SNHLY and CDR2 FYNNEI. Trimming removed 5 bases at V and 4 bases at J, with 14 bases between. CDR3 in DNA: TGTGCCAGCAGTCTGGGCCCCGGGGCCACCGGGGAGCTGTTTTTT. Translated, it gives CASSLGPGATGELFF.

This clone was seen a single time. The CDR3 region has the DNA TGTGCCAGCAGTTACCTCTCGACAGGGAGGGGTGGCGAGCAGTACTTC. Amino acid sequence: CASSYLSTGRGGEQYF. The chain employs TRBV6-5 and TRBJ2-7; tentatively, D is TRBD1 or TRBD2 (7 bases each). Germline V gene lookup returns CDR1 MNHEY and CDR2 SVGAGI. V lost 2 bases and J 6 bases, leaving 20 bases between the germline ends. The CDR3 length is 16 residues.

The CDR3 reads CASRPQGIYGYTF. The CDR3 DNA is TGTGCCAGCAGGCCACAGGGGATCTATGGCTACACCTTC. The chain uses TRBV2 and TRBJ1-2; TRBD1 matches 7 bases. J lost 4 bases, V lost 6 bases, and 5 bases had no gene match. Looked up from germline, CDR1 is SNHLY and CDR2 is FYNNEI. The CDR3 spans 13 residues. Combining the CDR3 with reference TRBV2 and TRBJ1-2 gives the whole variable domain EPEVTQTPSHQVTQMGQEVILRCVPISNHLYFYWYRQILGQKVEFLVSFYNNEISEKSEIFDDQFSVERPDGSNFTLKIRSTKLEDSAMYFCASRPQGIYGYTFGSGTRLTVV.

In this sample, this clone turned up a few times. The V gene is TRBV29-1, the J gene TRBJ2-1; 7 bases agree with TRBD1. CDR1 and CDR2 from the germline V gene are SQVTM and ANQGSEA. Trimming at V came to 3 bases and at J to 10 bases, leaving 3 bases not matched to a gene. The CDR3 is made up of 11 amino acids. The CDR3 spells CSVETGLEQFF. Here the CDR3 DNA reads TGCAGCGTTGAGACAGGGCTCGAGCAGTTCTTC.

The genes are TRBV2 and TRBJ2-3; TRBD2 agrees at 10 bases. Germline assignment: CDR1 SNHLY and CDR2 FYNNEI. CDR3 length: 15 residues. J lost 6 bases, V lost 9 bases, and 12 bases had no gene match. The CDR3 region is CARQRAGGPGDTQYF. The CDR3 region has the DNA TGTGCCAGGCAAAGAGCGGGAGGGCCTGGGGATACGCAGTATTTT.

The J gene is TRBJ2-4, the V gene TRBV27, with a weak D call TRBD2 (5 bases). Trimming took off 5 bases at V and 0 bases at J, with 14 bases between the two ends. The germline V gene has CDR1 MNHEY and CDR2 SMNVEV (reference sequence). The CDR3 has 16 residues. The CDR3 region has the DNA TGTGCCAGCAGTACCCCTCGACTAAAAGCCAAAAACATTCAGTACTTC. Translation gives CASSTPRLKAKNIQYF.

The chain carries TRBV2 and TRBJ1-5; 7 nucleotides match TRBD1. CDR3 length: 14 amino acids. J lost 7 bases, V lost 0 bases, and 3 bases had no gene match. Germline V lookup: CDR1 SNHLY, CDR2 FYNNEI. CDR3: CASSEAQGGQPQHF. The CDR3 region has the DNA TGTGCCAGCAGTGAAGCGCAGGGGGGACAGCCCCAGCATTTT. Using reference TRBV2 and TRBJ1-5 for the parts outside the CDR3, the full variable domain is EPEVTQTPSHQVTQMGQEVILRCVPISNHLYFYWYRQILGQKVEFLVSFYNNEISEKSEIFDDQFSVERPDGSNFTLKIRSTKLEDSAMYFCASSEAQGGQPQHFGDGTRLSIL.

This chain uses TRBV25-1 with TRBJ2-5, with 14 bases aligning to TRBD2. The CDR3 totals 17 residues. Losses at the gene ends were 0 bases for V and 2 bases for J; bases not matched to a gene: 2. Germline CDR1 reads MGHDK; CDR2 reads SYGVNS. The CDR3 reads CASSEYRTSGGQETQYF. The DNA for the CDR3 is TGTGCCAGCAGTGAATACCGGACTAGCGGGGGGCAAGAGACCCAGTACTTC.

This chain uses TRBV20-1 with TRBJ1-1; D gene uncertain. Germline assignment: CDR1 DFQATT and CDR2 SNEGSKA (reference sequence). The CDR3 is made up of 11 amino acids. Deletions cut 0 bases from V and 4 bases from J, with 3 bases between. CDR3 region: CSARDPTEAFF. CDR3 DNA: TGCAGTGCTAGAGATCCCACTGAAGCTTTCTTT.

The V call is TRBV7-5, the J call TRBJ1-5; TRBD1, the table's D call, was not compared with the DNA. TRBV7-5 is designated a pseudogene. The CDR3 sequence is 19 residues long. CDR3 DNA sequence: TGTGCCAGAAGCTTAGAATCCAGACGGACAGGGCCCATTAATCAGCCCCAGCATTTT. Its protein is CARSLESRRTGPINQPQHF.

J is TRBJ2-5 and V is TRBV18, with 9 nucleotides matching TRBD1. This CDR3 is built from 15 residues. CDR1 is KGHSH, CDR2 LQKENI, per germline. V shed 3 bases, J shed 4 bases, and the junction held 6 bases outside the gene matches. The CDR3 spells CASSPLNRGRETQYF. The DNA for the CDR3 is TGTGCCAGCTCACCCCTCAACAGGGGGCGAGAGACCCAGTACTTC.

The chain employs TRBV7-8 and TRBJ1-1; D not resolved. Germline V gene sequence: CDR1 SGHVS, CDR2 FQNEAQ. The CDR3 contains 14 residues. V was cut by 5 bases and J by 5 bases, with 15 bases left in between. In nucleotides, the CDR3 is TGTGCCAGCAGCCCGAGGACCCGGCGAACTGAAGCTTTCTTT. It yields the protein CASSPRTRRTEAFF.

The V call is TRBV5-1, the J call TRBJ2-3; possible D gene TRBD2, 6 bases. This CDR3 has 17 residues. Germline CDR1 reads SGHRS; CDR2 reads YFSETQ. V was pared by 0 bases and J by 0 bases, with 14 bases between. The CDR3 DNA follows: TGCGCCAGCAGCTTGGTGGACTACCCGACTAGCACAGATACGCAGTATTTT. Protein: CASSLVDYPTSTDTQYF.